The 32 T cell receptor beta chains reported below all come from one sample, sequenced in a study of OX40 agonist ivuxolimab in advanced cancers. Produced via immunoSEQ multiplex PCR; TCRdb's table is partial and in-frame only. The sample includes approximately 64,000 clones, 80% to 90% of them seen just once. Material: CD4+ or CD8+ T cells sorted from blood, obtained in a trial of the OX40 agonist ivuxolimab. All receptors derive from an adult with an advanced solid tumor such as melanoma, head and neck, liver or kidney cancer.

V and J are TRBV11-3 and TRBJ2-1; 9 positions agree with TRBD1. This CDR3 contains 14 residues. The ends lost 3 bases at V and 8 bases at J; junction bases unmatched: 5. Germline CDR1 and CDR2: SGHNT and YENEEA. CDR3 protein: CASSFWGQGDEQFF. In DNA, the CDR3 is TGTGCCAGCAGCTTCTGGGGACAGGGAGATGAGCAGTTCTTC.

The rearrangement links TRBV5-1 to TRBJ1-2; D not resolved. Germline V gene sequence: CDR1 SGHRS, CDR2 YFSETQ. V was clipped by 2 bases and J by 2 bases, with 10 bases between them. The CDR3 is 14 amino acids. CDR3 in amino acids: CASSFRTENYGYTF. The CDR3 DNA sequence: TGCGCCAGCAGCTTCCGGACGGAGAACTATGGCTACACCTTC.

V usage is TRBV27 and J usage is TRBJ2-1; 9 bases align to TRBD2. V was clipped by 1 base and J by 4 bases; unmatched bases: 5. From germline, CDR1 is MNHEY and CDR2 SMNVEV (reference sequence). The CDR3 totals 16 residues. The CDR3: CASSLYGLATYNEQFF. CDR3 nucleotide sequence: TGTGCCAGCAGTTTATACGGACTAGCGACTTACAATGAGCAGTTCTTC.

This clone was seen many times. The chain is built from TRBV10-3 and TRBJ2-5; TRBD2 agrees at 13 bases. The CDR3 sequence is 16 residues long. The V gene's germline CDR1 is ENHRY and CDR2 SYGVKD. Trimming cost V 2 bases and J 2 bases; bases outside gene matches: 2. CDR3 nucleotides: TGTGCCATCAGTGAGCGGGGACTAGCGGGGCAAGAGACCCAGTACTTC. Its translation: CAISERGLAGQETQYF.

V is TRBV19 and J is TRBJ1-4, with 9 bases that match TRBD1. V trimming: 3 bases; J trimming: 4 bases; junction bases outside the gene matches: 12. The germline CDR1 and CDR2 sequences are LNHDA and SQIVND (reference sequence). The length of the CDR3 is 18 residues. CDR3 DNA sequence: TGTGCCAGTAGTATCGGAACAGGGGGCGGAACGGGTAATGAAAAACTGTTTTTT. It is translated as CASSIGTGGGTGNEKLFF.

The rearrangement links TRBV28 to TRBJ1-1; D gene ambiguous. Germline loops: CDR1 MDHEN, CDR2 SYDVKM. Trimming took 7 bases from V and 6 from J, leaving 18 bases between them. The CDR3 is 14 amino acids. As DNA, the CDR3 is TGTGCCAGCAACGATAATGGGGAGGACGCTGAAGCTTTCTTT. Its protein is CASNDNGEDAEAFF.

This rearrangement joins TRBV28 to TRBJ2-3; D gene ambiguous. CDR1 is MDHEN and CDR2 is SYDVKM in the germline V gene. Trimming left V 3 bases short and J 6 bases short, with 13 bases between. This CDR3 region has 14 residues. The chain's CDR3 is CASSFRSKGDTQYF. CDR3 bases: TGTGCCAGCAGTTTTCGGTCGAAAGGGGATACGCAGTATTTT.

DNA of the CDR3: TGCGCCAGCAGCCCGGGCCAAGAGACCCAGTACTTC. It specifies CASSPGQETQYF. The chain carries TRBV5-1 and TRBJ2-5, with D hard to call. Per germline, CDR1 SGHRS and CDR2 YFSETQ. V was clipped by 4 bases and J by 1 base, with 5 bases between them. CDR3 size: 12 residues.

This chain joins TRBV7-3 and TRBJ1-2; D is perhaps TRBD1 (6 bases). This CDR3 is built from 14 residues. V lost 5 bases and J 7 bases, leaving 17 bases between the germline ends. Germline V gene lookup returns CDR1 SGHTA and CDR2 FQGTGA. The chain's CDR3 is CASSTPGGLPGYTF. The DNA of the CDR3 is TGTGCCAGCAGCACCCCTGGGGGGCTCCCTGGCTACACCTTC.

The chain uses TRBV5-1 and TRBJ2-6, with 9 bases lining up with TRBD1. Trimming removed 7 bases from V and 0 bases from J; junction bases left unmatched: 5. The CDR3 consists of 16 residues. Germline values: CDR1 SGHRS, CDR2 YFSETQ. DNA for the CDR3: TGCGCCAGCCGGGGACAGGGTCTCTCTGGGGCCAACGTCCTGACTTTC. Protein: CASRGQGLSGANVLTF.

This chain connects TRBV6-6 to TRBJ2-7; TRBD2 matches 12 bases. The CDR3 is 16 residues long. Losses at the gene ends were 2 bases for V and 1 base for J; bases not matched to a gene: 3. Germline values: CDR1 MNHNY, CDR2 SVGAGI (reference sequence). The CDR3 region is CASSYPLAGGSYEQYF. CDR3 DNA sequence: TGTGCCAGCAGTTACCCACTAGCGGGGGGATCCTACGAGCAGTACTTC.

This rearrangement joins TRBV5-1 to TRBJ2-2, with 7 bases identical to TRBD1. The CDR3 runs to 16 residues. V lost 1 base and J lost 3; bases outside the gene matches: 6. Per the germline V gene, CDR1 is SGHRS and CDR2 is YFSETQ. The CDR3, as DNA: TGCGCCAGCAGCTTGCGTCAGGGGGTAGACACCGGGGAGCTGTTTTTT. As protein: CASSLRQGVDTGELFF.

V is TRBV5-4 and J is TRBJ2-7; D not resolved. Germline V gene sequence: CDR1 SGHNT, CDR2 YYREEE (reference sequence). The V gene lost 3 bases and the J gene lost 7 bases, with 14 bases spanning the gap. The CDR3 totals 13 residues. This CDR3 reads CASSSNQAREQYF. In DNA, the CDR3 is TGTGCCAGCAGCTCCAATCAGGCTAGGGAGCAGTACTTC.

The V gene is TRBV9, the J gene TRBJ2-7, with D possibly matching TRBD1 (6 bases). The V and J ends lost 4 bases and 2 bases respectively, with 16 bases between them. The CDR3 length is 15 residues. Germline CDR1 SGDLS, CDR2 YYNGEE. In DNA form, the CDR3 reads TGTGCCAGCAGCTTTAAAGCAGGGGTGGCCTACGAGCAGTACTTC. Translated: CASSFKAGVAYEQYF.

CDR3 sequence: CAIQTSGSSYEQYF. The CDR3, as DNA: TGTGCCATCCAGACTAGCGGGTCGTCCTACGAGCAGTACTTC. The chain recombines TRBV2 with TRBJ2-7, with 10 nucleotides matching TRBD2. CDR1 is SNHLY, CDR2 FYNNEI, per germline. V shed 10 bases, J shed 1 base, and the junction held 7 bases outside the gene matches. The CDR3 loop spans 14 amino acids.

This sequence joins TRBV5-6 and TRBJ1-1; D possibly corresponds to TRBD1 (5 bases). Germline CDR1 SGHDT, CDR2 YYEEEE. V shed 4 bases and J shed 7 bases, with 14 bases lying between them. This CDR3 has 13 amino acids. The DNA for the CDR3 is TGTGCCAGCAGCACCTGGGAGCAGGGTGAAGCTTTCTTT. Its translation is CASSTWEQGEAFF. Drawing the rest from reference TRBV5-6 and TRBJ1-1, the complete variable domain is DAGVTQSPTHLIKTRGQQVTLRCSPKSGHDTVSWYQQALGQGPQFIFQYYEEEERQRGNFPDRFSGHQFPNYSSELNVNALLLGDSALYLCASSTWEQGEAFFGQGTRLTVV.

Note on this clone: Relative to the germline gene, one junction end is altered; a read error may explain this. The chain recombines TRBV11-2 with TRBJ2-2, with 7 nucleotides matching TRBD1. Germline loops: CDR1 SGHAT, CDR2 FQNNGV. CDR3 length: 18 amino acids. This CDR3 is CASSLDSTGTANTGELLF. CDR3 sequence (DNA): TGTGCCAGCAGCTTAGACTCCACCGGGACAGCGAACACCGGGGAGCTGCTTTTT.

This chain uses TRBV5-4 with TRBJ2-3, with a possible D match to TRBD2 (6 bases). Germline CDR1 reads SGHNT; CDR2 reads YYREEE (reference sequence). V was shortened by 0 bases and J by 5 bases, with 13 bases between the two germline ends. The CDR3 is made up of 15 amino acids. CDR3 sequence (DNA): TGTGCCAGCAGCTTGGAAGGCGGGGAAATAGATACGCAGTATTTT. Its protein is CASSLEGGEIDTQYF.

The chain is built from TRBV28 and TRBJ2-2, with a weak D call TRBD1 (6 bases). The CDR3 consists of 14 residues. The ends were cut back, 6 bases at V and 6 bases at J, with 14 bases in the middle. Germline assignment: CDR1 MDHEN and CDR2 SYDVKM. This CDR3 is CASSRTAIAGELFF. CDR3 coding DNA: TGTGCCAGCAGCCGGACAGCTATTGCCGGGGAGCTGTTTTTT.

The CDR3 is CASSSTGSGYTF. The CDR3, as DNA: TGTGCCAGCAGTTCTACAGGGAGTGGCTACACCTTC. The rearrangement links TRBV28 to TRBJ1-2; D possibly corresponds to TRBD1 (6 bases). The CDR3 spans 12 residues. Trimming stripped 4 bases from V and 7 bases from J, with 10 bases between. CDR1 and CDR2 from the germline V gene are MDHEN and SYDVKM.

The J gene is TRBJ1-5, the V gene TRBV6-8; D not certain. CDR1 is MNHGY, CDR2 SAAAGT, per germline. The CDR3 is 13 amino acids. V lost 5 bases and J lost 3, with 8 bases in between. The CDR3 sequence: CASSPQPNQPQHF. In nucleotides, the CDR3 is TGTGCCAGCAGTCCCCAGCCCAATCAGCCCCAGCATTTT.

This clone appeared once. This chain connects TRBV5-1 to TRBJ2-2, with D possibly matching TRBD1 (5 bases). Germline CDR1 reads SGHRS; CDR2 reads YFSETQ. The CDR3 runs 13 residues. V shed 6 bases and J shed 1 base, with 7 bases lying between them. This CDR3 is CASIQVNTGELFF. The CDR3 coding sequence is TGCGCCAGCATACAGGTGAACACCGGGGAGCTGTTTTTT.

In this sample, this clone turned up a few times. This chain joins TRBV5-1 and TRBJ2-7; 7 positions match TRBD1. Germline CDR1 SGHRS, CDR2 YFSETQ. This CDR3 is built from 14 residues. V was pared by 4 bases and J by 6 bases, with 10 bases of the junction left unmatched. The CDR3 is CASSPRQGPLEQYF. The CDR3 nucleotides read TGCGCCAGCAGCCCGCGACAGGGTCCCCTCGAGCAGTACTTC.

This sequence joins TRBV7-2 and TRBJ2-7; D gene ambiguous. Per the germline V gene, CDR1 is SGHTA and CDR2 is FQGNSA. The V end lost 1 base, the J end lost 0 bases, and 7 bases lay between the germline ends. The length of the CDR3 is 14 residues. CDR3 sequence: CASSLGRHSYEQYF. For the CDR3, the DNA is TGTGCCAGCAGCTTAGGAAGGCACTCCTACGAGCAGTACTTC.

This chain uses TRBV11-2 with TRBJ2-3, with 7 positions matching TRBD2. V gave up 2 bases and J gave up 1 base; unmatched junction bases: 9. The CDR3 runs to 17 residues. The germline CDR1 and CDR2 sequences are SGHAT and FQNNGV. DNA of the CDR3: TGTGCCAGCAGCTTACTGCTGGGCGGGGGAGGCACAGATACGCAGTATTTT. This gives the protein CASSLLLGGGGTDTQYF.

The chain joins TRBV7-7 to TRBJ1-1; D ambiguous. Germline V lookup: CDR1 SSHAT, CDR2 FNYEAQ (reference sequence). The CDR3 runs to 13 residues. V gave up 2 bases and J gave up 1 base, with 5 bases separating them. The CDR3 sequence: CASSLQENTEAFF. The CDR3, as DNA: TGTGCCAGCAGCTTACAGGAGAACACTGAAGCTTTCTTT. Drawing the rest from reference TRBV7-7 and TRBJ1-1, the complete variable domain is GAGVSQSPRYKVTKRGQDVTLRCDPISSHATLYWYQQALGQGPEFLTYFNYEAQPDKSGLPSDRFSAERPEGSISTLTIQRTEQRDSAMYRCASSLQENTEAFFGQGTRLTVV.

The V call is TRBV5-1, the J call TRBJ2-2; D uncertain. V lost 4 bases and J 3 bases, leaving 16 bases between the germline ends. CDR3 length equals 16 residues. CDR1 and CDR2 (germline): SGHRS, YFSETQ. The CDR3 DNA reads as TGCGCCAGCAGCCCTCCTAAGGCCACCTACACCGGGGAGCTGTTTTTT. The encoded protein is CASSPPKATYTGELFF.

This clone was recorded only once. The rearrangement links TRBV29-1 to TRBJ1-2; 7 nucleotides line up with TRBD1. This CDR3 contains 14 residues. The V segment lost 3 bases and the J segment 8 bases; nucleotides outside the gene matches: 12. Per the germline V gene, CDR1 is SQVTM and CDR2 is ANQGSEA. This CDR3 is CSVEGQLTFLGYTF. The CDR3 region has the DNA TGCAGCGTTGAGGGACAGCTTACTTTCTTGGGCTACACCTTC.

The chain joins TRBV27 to TRBJ2-6; weak D call: TRBD1 (6 bases). This CDR3 has 15 amino acids. Germline CDR1 and CDR2: MNHEY and SMNVEV (reference sequence). V lost 5 bases, J lost 4 bases, and 12 bases lay in between. The DNA of the CDR3 is TGTGCCAGCAGTCAACAGGGTTCCGGGGCCAACGTCCTGACTTTC. Its translation is CASSQQGSGANVLTF.

The chain employs TRBV19 and TRBJ1-4; the D gene is possibly TRBD1 (5 bases). The germline V gene encodes CDR1 LNHDA and CDR2 SQIVND (reference sequence). The CDR3 runs 16 residues. Trimming removed 1 base at V and 8 bases at J, with 17 bases between. The CDR3 loop is CASSIVGTGGREKLFF. As DNA, the CDR3 is TGTGCCAGTAGTATAGTTGGGACGGGCGGACGAGAAAAACTGTTTTTT. Looking up the rest from reference TRBV19 and TRBJ1-4 gives the full variable domain: DGGITQSPKYLFRKEGQNVTLSCEQNLNHDAMYWYRQDPGQGLRLIYYSQIVNDFQKGDIAEGYSVSREKKESFPLTVTSAQKNPTAFYLCASSIVGTGGREKLFFGSGTQLSVL.

The chain links TRBV14 to TRBJ2-1; D may correspond to TRBD1 or TRBD2 (6 bases each). The CDR3 loop spans 13 amino acids. The ends were cut back, 3 bases at V and 8 bases at J, with 11 bases in the middle. Germline CDR1 reads SGHDN; CDR2 reads FVKESK. CDR3 nucleotide sequence: TGTGCCAGCAGCCATTTGGGGGGCGATGAGCAGTTCTTC. It yields the protein CASSHLGGDEQFF.

J is TRBJ2-7 and V is TRBV4-1; 9 nucleotides line up with TRBD1. Per germline, CDR1 MGHRA and CDR2 YSYEKL. The CDR3 contains 13 residues. J gave up 6 bases and V 7 bases, and 7 bases lay outside the gene matches. CDR3 in amino acids: CASKRQGGGEQYF. CDR3 DNA sequence: TGCGCCAGCAAACGACAGGGGGGAGGCGAGCAGTACTTC.